A single sample is the source of the 8 T cell receptor beta chains below, sequenced in a study of shared T cell receptors in the human thymus. TCRdb keeps only in-frame clones here, not all; method: immunoSEQ multiplex PCR. This repertoire shows 700,000 or so clones, approximately 85% found once; its top ten account for 0.0095% to 0.013%. This same sample was also part of a study on human thymus T cells.

Sequencing used thymocytes. The origin of the receptors is a girl in the first two years of life with a congenital heart defect.

The chain joins TRBV2 to TRBJ1-6; D remains unclear. Looked up from germline, CDR1 is SNHLY and CDR2 is FYNNEI. V lost 4 bases and J lost 7, with 8 bases in between. The CDR3 loop spans 13 amino acids. The CDR3 region is CASSVAENSPLHF. CDR3 coding DNA: TGTGCCAGCAGTGTGGCCGAAAATTCACCCCTCCACTTT.

The CDR3, as DNA: TGTGCCAGCAGACGATCGGCAGGGCGCTCTCGGCCGAACACTGAAGCTTTCTTT. Encoded protein: CASRRSAGRSRPNTEAFF. The chain uses TRBV27 and TRBJ1-1; D may be TRBD1 (5 bases). V gave up 6 bases and J gave up 1 base, with 24 bases separating them. The CDR3 is 18 amino acids. From germline, CDR1 is MNHEY and CDR2 SMNVEV (reference sequence).

The J gene is TRBJ1-1, the V gene TRBV5-4, with D maybe TRBD1 (5 bases). Germline lookup yields CDR1 SGHNT and CDR2 YYREEE (reference sequence). The length of the CDR3 is 15 residues. The V gene lost 6 bases and the J gene lost 3 bases, with 18 bases spanning the gap. The CDR3 reads CASKAGLMVDTEAFF. The CDR3 DNA sequence: TGTGCCAGCAAGGCAGGGTTGATGGTTGACACTGAAGCTTTCTTT. The complete variable domain, with remaining parts taken from reference TRBV5-4 and TRBJ1-1, reads ETGVTQSPTHLIKTRGQQVTLRCSSQSGHNTVSWYQQALGQGPQFIFQYYREEENGRGNFPPRFSGLQFPNYSSELNVNALELDDSALYLCASKAGLMVDTEAFFGQGTRLTVV.

The chain carries TRBV28 and TRBJ1-2, with 12 bases fitting TRBD1. The CDR3 loop spans 17 amino acids. CDR1 and CDR2 from the germline V gene are MDHEN and SYDVKM. With V trimmed by 8 bases and J by 0 bases, 10 bases remained unmatched. In DNA, the CDR3 is TGTGCCAGCCACATGAGGGGGGACAGGGGGCCTAACTATGGCTACACCTTC. Amino acid sequence: CASHMRGDRGPNYGYTF.

V usage is TRBV9 and J usage is TRBJ1-2, with 7 bases identical to TRBD1. This CDR3 spans 18 amino acids. With V trimmed by 0 bases and J by 2 bases, 13 bases remained unmatched. Germline values: CDR1 SGDLS, CDR2 YYNGEE. The CDR3 coding sequence is TGTGCCAGCAGCGTAGAGGGACAGCGGCCAAAATTCAACTATGGCTACACCTTC. Its translation is CASSVEGQRPKFNYGYTF.

The chain links TRBV28 to TRBJ1-5, with D hard to call. The V end lost 3 bases, the J end lost 5 bases, and 14 bases lay between the germline ends. The germline CDR1 and CDR2 sequences are MDHEN and SYDVKM. The CDR3 has 15 residues. CDR3 nucleotides: TGTGCCAGCAGTTTTAGAGGAGGAGGTGATCAGCCCCAGCATTTT. It specifies CASSFRGGGDQPQHF.

The chain carries TRBV7-9 and TRBJ1-2; 7 bases match TRBD1. The V and J ends lost 4 bases and 2 bases, in that order; junction bases with no gene match: 10. Germline assignment: CDR1 SEHNR and CDR2 FQNEAQ (reference sequence). This CDR3 contains 16 residues. CDR3 in amino acids: CASSSQHRDRNYGYTF. The CDR3 coding sequence is TGTGCCAGCAGCTCACAACACCGGGACAGAAACTATGGCTACACCTTC.

V gene TRBV5-6 combines with J gene TRBJ2-1; D is possibly TRBD2 (6 bases). The germline CDR1 and CDR2 sequences are SGHDT and YYEEEE. The ends were cut back, 4 bases at V and 3 bases at J, with 23 bases in the middle. The CDR3 loop spans 18 amino acids. In nucleotides, the CDR3 is TGTGCCAGCAGCCCGAAGATAGGAGGGGCTCTCGGCTACAATGAGCAGTTCTTC. It encodes CASSPKIGGALGYNEQFF.